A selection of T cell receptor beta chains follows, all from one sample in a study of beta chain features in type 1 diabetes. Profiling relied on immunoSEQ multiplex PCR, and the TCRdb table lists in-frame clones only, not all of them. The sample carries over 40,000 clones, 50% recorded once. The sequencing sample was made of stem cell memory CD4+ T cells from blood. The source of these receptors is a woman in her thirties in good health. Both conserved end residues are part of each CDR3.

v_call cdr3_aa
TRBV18 CASKGTSGKETQYF
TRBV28 CASSPPGQGVSYEQYF
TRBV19 CASSSVSEGRHEQYF
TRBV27 CASSLRAEAYEQYF
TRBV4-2 CASRLSTGITDTQYF
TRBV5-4 CASSLGGAGANVLTF
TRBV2 CASSPGGEQYF
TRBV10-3 CASTPGQTYEQYF
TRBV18 CASSPRDSGANVLTF
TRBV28 CASTGQLQLYSNQPQHF
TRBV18 CASSPLEAGEQFF
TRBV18 CASSPLLGSETQYF
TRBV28 CASRQTGTSLGEQYF
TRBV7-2 CASSPGAGLGHNEQFF
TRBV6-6 CASSYSTTRETQYF
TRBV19 CASSFGTYEQYF
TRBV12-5 CASTYGAGFITDTQYF
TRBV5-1 CASSGTRSDGELFF